The clone carrying this T cell receptor beta chain has only a few counts. V lost 8 bases, J lost 3 bases, and 11 bases lay in between. CDR3 length: 13 residues. Germline CDR1 and CDR2: LNHDA and SQIVND (reference sequence). MiXCR, applied by TCRdb to the RT-PCR reads, yields one record per CDR3 protein. The repertoire holds around 520,000 distinct CDR3 sequences, with around 11% as singletons. The source of the sample is a study of response to subunit inactivated influenza vaccine. The specimen was PBMCs from blood, collected on the day of vaccination. The chain carries TRBV19 and TRBJ2-1; TRBD1 might be the D (5 bases). This TCR came from a man aged 45-65 years who received an inactivated influenza vaccine. For the CDR3, the DNA is TGTGCCAGTCGCGCGACAGTCTACAATGAGCAGTTCTTC. Translation gives CASRATVYNEQFF.